This entry concerns a single T cell receptor (beta chain). Its antigen is not yet known. Sequenced using an Illumina HiSeq 2000. The TCR beta cDNA libraries were made using 5'RACE template switching, a step that added both a universal primer site and unique molecular identifiers. Synthesis of cDNA was primed from the TCR beta constant segment and was followed by two consecutive PCR amplification steps. The authors' analysis ran thus. Reads were demultiplexed and grouped by UMI with MIGEC, and clonotypes were assembled and quantified with MiTCR. To exclude erroneous sequences, only TCR cDNA sequences supported by at least two reads were retained. The tcR package was used for downstream repertoire analysis, and clonotypes were matched across fractions by CDR3 nucleotide sequence plus V segment. Antigen specificity was annotated against VDJdb with VDJmatch, allowing one amino acid substitution in CDR3. Reprocessed by TCRdb, the reads give a single entry per CDR3 protein sequence, without DNA. The V and J calls shown here were made by TCRdb, not taken from the authors' results. The sample table includes 550,000 to 600,000 distinct CDR3 sequences. The ten top clones hold around 4% of the sample.

To determine HCMV serostatus, a commercial ELISA kit was used to detect HCMV-specific IgG in serum. Peripheral blood mononuclear cells were isolated from blood by Ficoll density gradient centrifugation. The sample comes from a study of T cells expressing NK-cell markers (TCRdb year 2020). Context from the whole study: TCR beta-chain repertoires were profiled in sorted CD3+CD56+NKG2C+, CD3+CD56+NKG2C- and CD3+CD56-NKG2C+ T-cell subsets from about 8 donors. Of the eight sequenced donors, seven were found to be HCMV-seropositive and one was found to be HCMV-seronegative. Randomly selected healthy volunteers, three men and five women, were used as the eight sequenced donors. Sequencing of the libraries produced 2 x 150 bp reads on Illumina HiSeq 2000/2500, MiSeq or NextSeq. General study outcomes and caveats: Whether the expanded NKG2C-expressing T cell clones were specific for HCMV antigens remained unclear. In over five donors, the dominant CD3+CD56+NKG2C+ clonotypes were among the top 10 CD8+ clonotypes and accounted for roughly 1.0-8% of CD8+ T cells. Those dominant clonotypes were again the most abundant among CD3+CD56-NKG2C+ cells in a handful of donors, at about 28.3-60.1%.

Based on the germline V gene, the CDR1 and CDR2 sequences are SGHAT and FQNNGV. From cysteine to phenylalanine, the CDR3 is 15 amino acids long. DNA for this receptor is not on file. Sequenced sample: blood T cells: a sorted CD56 or NKG2C T cell subset, CD4+ or CD8+ T cells, or bulk PBMC T cells (not recorded which). The clonotype comes from a man aged 18-30 years in good health. Donor details come from another sample of the same person, matched by shared clones. The chain joins TRBV11-2 to TRBJ2-7; TCRdb selects TRBD1, and the lack of DNA leaves this call unchecked. The CDR3 region has the sequence CASSLERGSPYEQYF.